This record covers a single TCR beta chain. As yet, its antigen is unknown. V lost 11 bases and J lost 7; bases outside the gene matches: 10. Germline-derived CDR1 and CDR2 are MNHEY and SVGAGI. CDR3 length: 13 amino acids. This entry comes from a study of T cell responses to AZD1222 COVID-19 vaccine. Findings of the study overall: Per reports, nearly half of all spike-specific TCRs target regions that are unmutated in variants. After the peak T cell response, and only then, were repertoires sampled.

Pooling of second doses given at about 4 or about 12 weeks was done. Sequenced by immunoSEQ multiplex PCR; TCRdb stores in-frame clones only, minus some. Among approximately 120,000 clones listed, approximately 89% were seen once. The specimen was peripheral blood, collected 28 days after the second AZD1222 dose. This TCR was recovered from an adult who received the AZD1222 COVID-19 vaccine. This rearrangement joins TRBV6-5 to TRBJ2-1; 8 bases fit TRBD1. The CDR3 bases are TGTGCCTCCTTAAGACAGGGGTTAAATGAGCAGTTCTTC. Its protein product is CASLRQGLNEQFF.